A selection of T cell receptor beta chains follows, all from one sample in a study of blood T cells in healthy people across ages. MiXCR, run by TCRdb on the 5' RACE reads, gives a single entry per CDR3 protein. Of about 670,000 distinct CDR3 sequences in the sample, roughly half were seen once. Material for sequencing was blood. These receptors were collected from an elderly woman in good health. Both conserved end residues are part of each CDR3. Each record gives: D gene, clone size, J gene, V gene, CDR3 protein, CDR3 DNA. The D gene is left open where the match is weak. Only some rows state a clone size, as once, few, many or a class for expanded clones.

>NA|few|TRBJ2-2|TRBV3-1
CASSSGRTGFTGELFF
TGTGCTAGCAGCTCCGGACGTACCGGGTTCACCGGGGAGCTGTTTTTT
>NA|NA|TRBJ2-6|TRBV7-9
CASSRKDSGANVLTF
TGTGCCAGCAGCAGAAAGGACTCTGGGGCCAACGTCCTGACTTTC
>TRBD1|NA|TRBJ2-4|TRBV27
CAGRPDARGWNSQYF
TGTGCCGGCAGACCTGATGCCAGGGGGTGGAATTCTCAGTACTTC
>NA|NA|TRBJ2-1|TRBV14
CASSQDVNRPVEQFF
TGTGCCAGCAGCCAAGATGTGAACAGACCCGTAGAGCAGTTCTTC
>TRBD1|NA|TRBJ2-3|TRBV10-2
CASKRGGNTDTQYF
TGCGCCAGCAAAAGAGGGGGCAACACAGATACGCAGTATTTT
>NA|many|TRBJ2-3|TRBV6-1
CASSASPRPRGSYTQYF
TGTGCCAGCAGTGCTTCACCCCGGCCTAGGGGTTCATATACGCAGTATTTT
>NA|NA|TRBJ1-2|TRBV5-1
CASGSDSPIIYGYTF
TGCGCCAGCGGATCAGACAGCCCGATTATCTATGGCTACACCTTC
>TRBD2|NA|TRBJ2-1|TRBV10-3
CAISVGLDNEQFF
TGTGCCATCAGTGTAGGACTAGACAATGAGCAGTTCTTC
>TRBD1|many|TRBJ1-5|TRBV2
CASSETGGVYQPQHF
TGTGCCAGCAGTGAGACAGGGGGAGTTTATCAGCCCCAGCATTTT
>NA|NA|TRBJ2-1|TRBV7-2
CASSLDQGKYNEQFF
TGTGCCAGCAGCTTAGATCAGGGGAAATACAATGAGCAGTTCTTC
>NA|NA|TRBJ2-4|TRBV20-1
CSAPHRVKAKNIQYF
TGCAGTGCTCCCCATAGAGTAAAGGCCAAAAACATTCAGTACTTC
>NA|NA|TRBJ2-7|TRBV28
CASSLSGPEQYF
TGTGCCAGCAGTTTATCTGGACCCGAGCAGTACTTC
>NA|few|TRBJ2-7|TRBV28
CASSFASRGLHEQYF
TGTGCCAGCAGTTTTGCCTCACGCGGGTTGCACGAGCAGTACTTC
>NA|few|TRBJ2-5|TRBV6-5
CASSGTSSGETQYF
TGTGCCAGCAGTGGGACCTCCTCGGGGGAGACCCAGTACTTC
>NA|NA|TRBJ1-5|TRBV20-1
CSARPGVQPQHF
TGCAGTGCCCGACCCGGGGTACAGCCCCAGCATTTT
>NA|NA|TRBJ2-7|TRBV20-1
CSARDVERTLEQYF
TGCAGTGCTAGAGATGTCGAGAGGACCCTCGAGCAGTACTTC
>TRBD2|NA|TRBJ2-2|TRBV6-2/TRBV6-3
CASSRAGGVTGELFF
TGTGCCAGCAGCCGAGCGGGAGGGGTCACCGGGGAGCTGTTTTTT
>TRBD1|few|TRBJ1-4|TRBV6-6
CASSAWTGGREKLFF
TGTGCCAGCAGTGCCTGGACAGGGGGCCGTGAAAAACTGTTTTTT
>NA|NA|TRBJ2-1|TRBV2
CASSEGSTLYGYNEQFF
TGTGCCAGCAGTGAAGGATCGACACTCTATGGCTACAATGAGCAGTTCTTC
>NA|NA|TRBJ1-1|TRBV3-1
CASSPTSEKMNTEAFF
TGTGCCAGCAGCCCGACAAGTGAGAAGATGAACACTGAAGCTTTCTTT
>TRBD1|few|TRBJ2-2|TRBV25-1
CASSESNRGLWNTGELFF
TGTGCCAGCAGTGAATCCAACAGGGGGTTATGGAACACCGGGGAGCTGTTTTTT
>NA|NA|TRBJ2-7|TRBV4-3
CASSQDHSVLYEQYF
TGCGCCAGCAGCCAAGACCACAGCGTCCTCTACGAGCAGTACTTC
>NA|NA|TRBJ1-2|TRBV20-1
CSARVWGADGYTF
TGCAGTGCTAGAGTTTGGGGCGCGGATGGCTACACCTTC
>NA|NA|TRBJ1-2|TRBV6-5
CASSYSIRSADDSSYGYTF
TGTGCCAGCAGTTACTCGATAAGGTCTGCCGATGACAGCTCCTATGGCTACACCTTC
>NA|NA|TRBJ2-5|TRBV11-2
CASSTRDFQETQYF
TGTGCCAGCAGCACCCGGGACTTCCAAGAGACCCAGTACTTC
>TRBD1|NA|TRBJ1-1|TRBV29-1
CSVGEGARTEAFF
TGCAGCGTTGGTGAGGGGGCGCGGACTGAAGCTTTCTTT
>NA|NA|TRBJ1-2|TRBV18
CASSAADLYYGYTF
TGTGCCAGCTCTGCGGCAGACCTGTATTATGGCTACACCTTC
>NA|NA|TRBJ1-2|TRBV9
CASSVVPDYGYTF
TGTGCCAGCAGCGTAGTTCCCGACTATGGCTACACCTTC
>NA|NA|TRBJ2-7|TRBV7-9
CACSPPTVPSSYEQYF
TGTGCCTGCAGCCCTCCGACAGTCCCGAGCTCCTACGAGCAGTACTTC
>TRBD1|NA|TRBJ2-7|TRBV29-1
CSGLTGGYEQYF
TGCAGCGGGCTCACAGGGGGCTACGAGCAGTACTTC
>NA|NA|TRBJ2-5|TRBV6-5
CASSYSYSNEETQYF
TGTGCCAGCAGTTACTCGTACTCAAATGAGGAGACCCAGTACTTC
>NA|once|TRBJ2-2|TRBV4-1
CASSLSLSTGELFF
TGCGCCAGCAGCCTCTCATTGAGCACCGGGGAGCTGTTTTTT
>NA|many|TRBJ2-5|TRBV7-2
CASSLDGRKETQYF
TGTGCCAGCAGCTTGGACGGGCGAAAAGAGACCCAGTACTTC
>NA|many|TRBJ2-3|TRBV6-1
CASSVSLRTDTQYF
TGTGCCAGCAGTGTGAGCCTTCGCACAGATACGCAGTATTTT
>NA|NA|TRBJ2-5|TRBV7-2
CASSLSWGRETQYF
TGTGCCAGCAGCTTAAGCTGGGGGAGGGAGACCCAGTACTTC
>NA|NA|TRBJ2-5|TRBV3-1
CASSQDGGNQETQYF
TGTGCCAGCAGCCAAGATGGAGGTAACCAAGAGACCCAGTACTTC
>NA|many|TRBJ2-3|TRBV29-1
CSVGPERTDTQYF
TGCAGCGTTGGGCCAGAGCGCACAGATACGCAGTATTTT
>TRBD2|many|TRBJ2-1|TRBV4-2
CASSQSPGLVPNEQFF
TGTGCCAGCAGCCAATCTCCGGGACTAGTTCCCAATGAGCAGTTCTTC
>TRBD2|NA|TRBJ2-5|TRBV10-3
CAISDGGALNEQYF
TGTGCCATCAGTGACGGGGGGGCCCTCAATGAGCAGTACTTC
>NA|NA|TRBJ2-7|TRBV30
CAQGPVVRNEQYF
TGTGCCCAGGGGCCTGTGGTGAGGAACGAGCAGTACTTC
>TRBD2|few|TRBJ2-7|TRBV12-3/TRBV12-4
CASLQRDEQYF
TGTGCCAGCCTTCAGCGGGATGAGCAGTACTTC
>NA|NA|TRBJ1-2|TRBV12-3/TRBV12-4
CASSPGPVGYTF
TGTGCCAGCAGCCCAGGTCCGGTTGGCTACACCTTC
>NA|NA|TRBJ2-7|TRBV4-1
CASSQDGREKQYF
TGCGCCAGCAGCCAAGATGGTAGGGAAAAGCAGTACTTC
>TRBD2|once|TRBJ2-1|TRBV6-4
CASQPGLAEYHEQFF
TGTGCCAGCCAGCCGGGACTAGCGGAGTACCATGAGCAGTTCTTC
>TRBD2|many|TRBJ2-3|TRBV20-1
CSAKLAGGSTDTQYF
TGCAGTGCTAAATTAGCGGGGGGGTCCACAGATACGCAGTATTTT
>TRBD1|NA|TRBJ2-7|TRBV11-3
CASSITQGTEQYF
TGTGCCAGCAGCATAACACAGGGGACCGAGCAGTACTTC
>TRBD2|many|TRBJ2-3|TRBV11-2
CASSTGLAGATDTQYF
TGTGCCAGCAGCACTGGACTAGCGGGAGCTACAGATACGCAGTATTTT
>TRBD2|NA|TRBJ2-7|TRBV28
CASSSQTSAFSYEQYF
TGTGCCAGCAGTTCCCAGACTAGCGCCTTCTCCTACGAGCAGTACTTC
>NA|many|TRBJ2-3|TRBV25-1
CASSFYGAESRDTQYF
TGTGCCAGCAGCTTTTACGGGGCGGAGTCGAGAGATACGCAGTATTTT
>NA|many|TRBJ2-3|TRBV7-2
CASSRGDHTDTQYF
TGTGCCAGCAGCAGGGGGGACCACACAGATACGCAGTATTTT
>NA|many|TRBJ2-3|TRBV27
CASSLLTGADTQYF
TGTGCCAGCAGTCTCTTAACGGGTGCGGATACGCAGTATTTT
>NA|few|TRBJ2-4|TRBV28
CASRRTGTEYF
TGTGCCAGCAGACGGACGGGCACGGAGTACTTC
>NA|NA|TRBJ2-1|TRBV27
CASSFNRPQEQFF
TGTGCCAGCAGTTTTAACAGACCCCAGGAGCAGTTCTTC
>TRBD2|many|TRBJ2-1|TRBV7-2
CASSLWTSTYNEQFF
TGTGCCAGCAGCTTATGGACTAGCACCTACAATGAGCAGTTCTTC
>NA|many|TRBJ1-5|TRBV6-1
CASSEVAVPQHF
TGTGCCAGCAGTGAAGTGGCCGTGCCCCAGCATTTT
>NA|many|TRBJ2-5|TRBV10-3
CAIREAAQETQYF
TGTGCCATCAGGGAGGCGGCTCAAGAGACCCAGTACTTC
>NA|many|TRBJ2-7|TRBV28
CASSFGSGSTYEQYF
TGTGCCAGCAGTTTCGGTTCAGGGTCGACCTACGAGCAGTACTTC
>NA|many|TRBJ2-5|TRBV12-3/TRBV12-4
CASTRQAPQETQYF
TGTGCCAGCACTCGACAGGCTCCCCAAGAGACCCAGTACTTC
>TRBD2|many|TRBJ2-1|TRBV5-1
CASSLALAGYYNEQFF
TGCGCCAGCAGCTTGGCCCTAGCGGGCTACTACAATGAGCAGTTCTTC